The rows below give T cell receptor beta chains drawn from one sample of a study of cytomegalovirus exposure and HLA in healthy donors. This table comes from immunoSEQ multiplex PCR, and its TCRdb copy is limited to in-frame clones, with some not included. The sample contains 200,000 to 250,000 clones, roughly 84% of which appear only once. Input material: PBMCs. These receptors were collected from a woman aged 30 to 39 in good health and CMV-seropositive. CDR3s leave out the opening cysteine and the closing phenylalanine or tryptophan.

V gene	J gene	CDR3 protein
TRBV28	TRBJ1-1	ASSPNTEAF
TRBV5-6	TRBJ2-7	ASSLGQGRVQY
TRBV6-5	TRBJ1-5	ASSRTVTQPQH
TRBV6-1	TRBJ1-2	ASSPRDNYGYT
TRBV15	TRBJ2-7	ATRTGTSGSYEQY
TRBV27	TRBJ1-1	ASSLDGVGTEAF
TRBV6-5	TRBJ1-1	ASSSGGTEAF
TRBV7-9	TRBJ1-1	ASSLGQEAF
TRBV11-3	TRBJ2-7	ASSLEAGGREQY
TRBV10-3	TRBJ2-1	AISGSGGQGHYNEQF
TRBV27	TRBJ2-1	ASSLSVNNEQF
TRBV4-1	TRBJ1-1	ASSPTGRTEAF
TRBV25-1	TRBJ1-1	ASIGQANTEAF
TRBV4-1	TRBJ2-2	ASSQVLSRLNTGELF
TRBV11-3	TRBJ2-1	ASSSRTSTNEQF
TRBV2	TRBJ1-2	ANEGQSYGYT
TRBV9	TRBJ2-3	ASSRGGLTDTQY
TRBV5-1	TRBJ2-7	ASRNNYEQY
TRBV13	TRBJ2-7	ASSGRWREQY
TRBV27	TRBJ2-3	ASRSGGDTQY
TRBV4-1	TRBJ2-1	ASSQAGRTRQYNEQF
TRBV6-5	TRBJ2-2	ASRAPGANTGELF
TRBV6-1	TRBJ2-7	ASSPGTGGHEQY
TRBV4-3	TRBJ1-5	ASSQSWDGGNQPQH
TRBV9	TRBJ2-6	ASSVGLAGVVGANVLT
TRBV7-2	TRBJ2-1	ASSLTSTYNEQF
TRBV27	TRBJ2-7	ASSSYEQY
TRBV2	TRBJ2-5	ASSEGGLEETQY
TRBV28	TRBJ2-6	ASSPWVGANVLT
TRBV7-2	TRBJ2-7	ASSSPGSSPYEQY
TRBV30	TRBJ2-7	AWSTSYEQY
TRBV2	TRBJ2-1	ASIKMAGAGIGEQF
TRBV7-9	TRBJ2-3	ASSLGAGLATDTQY
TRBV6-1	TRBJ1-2	ASSETHSNYGYT
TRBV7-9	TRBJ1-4	ASSRGQTNEKLF
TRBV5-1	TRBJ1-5	ASSVPPRTGDHQPQH
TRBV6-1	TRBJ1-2	ASSGTGGYT
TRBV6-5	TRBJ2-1	ASSRTSGSYNEQF
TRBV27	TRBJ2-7	ASSPRKLAVPPEQY
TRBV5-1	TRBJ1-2	ASSLAVVDYGYT
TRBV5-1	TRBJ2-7	ASSLEASGSYEQY